A single sample is the source of the 22 T cell receptor beta chains below, sequenced in a study of Graves' ophthalmopathy and Graves' hyperthyroidism. RNA transcripts provided the template for amplifying TCR beta CDR3 regions. RT-PCR with HTBI primers came first, then second-round multiplex PCR. TCRdb independently ran MiXCR on the multiplex PCR reads; one entry per CDR3 protein. The repertoire holds some 400,000 distinct CDR3 sequences, with about a sixth as singletons. The sample taken for sequencing was peripheral blood. The receptors were gathered from a woman aged 18-30 years with Graves' ophthalmopathy.

Many counts were recorded for this clonotype. The chain carries TRBV28 and TRBJ2-7, with 7 bases lining up with TRBD1. The CDR3 covers 12 residues. After removal of 5 bases from V and 7 bases from J, the junction contained 5 bases not matched to a gene. Germline values: CDR1 MDHEN, CDR2 SYDVKM. The CDR3 sequence: CASSPDREEQYF. Here the CDR3 DNA reads TGTGCCAGCAGTCCCGACAGGGAGGAGCAGTACTTC. The variable domain in full, completed from reference TRBV28 and TRBJ2-7, reads DVKVTQSSRYLVKRTGEKVFLECVQDMDHENMFWYRQDPGLGLRLIYFSYDVKMKEKGDIPEGYSVSREKKERFSLILESASTNQTSMYLCASSPDREEQYFGPGTRLTVT.

This clonotype appeared a single time. J is TRBJ1-2 and V is TRBV20-1; weak D call: TRBD1 (6 bases). The CDR3 is 17 amino acids. Germline V CDR1 and CDR2: DFQATT, SNEGSKA (reference sequence). The V and J ends lost 0 bases and 4 bases respectively, with 21 bases between them. CDR3 sequence: CSARDHDLGASSYGYTF. CDR3 DNA: TGCAGTGCTAGAGATCACGATTTGGGGGCCTCCTCCTATGGCTACACCTTC.

This clonotype was recorded many times. The chain couples TRBV5-1 to TRBJ2-7; TRBD2 matches at 8 bases. The V gene end was trimmed by 4 bases and the J gene end by 0 bases; junction bases not matched to a gene: 9. CDR1 SGHRS and CDR2 YFSETQ come from the germline V gene. The CDR3 is 16 amino acids. The CDR3 sequence: CASSHVSGGGSYEQYF. The CDR3, as DNA: TGCGCCAGCAGCCACGTGAGCGGGGGTGGCTCCTACGAGCAGTACTTC.

J is TRBJ2-7 and V is TRBV2; 11 bases are a match to TRBD2. CDR1 is SNHLY and CDR2 is FYNNEI in the germline V gene. Trimming cost V 6 bases and J 3 bases; bases outside gene matches: 7. This CDR3 comprises 15 residues. The CDR3 DNA is TGTGCCAGCAGCGCAACTAGCGGGAGAAGCTACGAGCAGTACTTC. This encodes CASSATSGRSYEQYF.

The CDR3 sequence is CASSLLGQGKETQYF. Here the CDR3 DNA reads TGTGCCAGCAGTTTACTGGGACAGGGGAAAGAGACCCAGTACTTC. The V gene is TRBV12-3 or TRBV12-4, the J gene TRBJ2-5; 10 positions match TRBD1. This CDR3 spans 15 amino acids. V lost 2 bases to trimming and J lost 3 bases; unmatched junction nucleotides: 3.

The chain has TRBV5-1 and TRBJ1-1, with a tentative D call TRBD1 (5 bases). V was shortened by 7 bases and J by 4 bases, with 17 bases between the two germline ends. CDR1 is SGHRS, CDR2 YFSETQ, per germline. This CDR3 spans 14 amino acids. This CDR3 is CASGRSRATTEAFF. CDR3 bases: TGCGCCAGCGGCCGATCCAGGGCTACCACTGAAGCTTTCTTT.

This clonotype has ten or more counts. V and J are TRBV10-3 and TRBJ2-5; D unclear. Trimming shortened V by 9 bases and J by 4 bases, and 9 bases separated the two germline ends. CDR3 size: 11 residues. From germline, CDR1 is ENHRY and CDR2 SYGVKD. The chain's CDR3 is CAISRGETQYF. In DNA, the CDR3 is TGTGCCATAAGCCGTGGAGAGACCCAGTACTTC.

This clonotype showed up many times. This sequence joins TRBV10-3 and TRBJ1-6; perhaps TRBD1 as D (5 bases). The CDR3 totals 13 residues. V was clipped by 3 bases and J by 9 bases, with 9 bases between them. Per the germline V gene, CDR1 is ENHRY and CDR2 is SYGVKD. As DNA, the CDR3 is TGTGCCATCAGTGAACAGGAAGGTTCACCCCTCCACTTT. It encodes CAISEQEGSPLHF.

This clonotype was recorded at least ten times. The chain is built from TRBV7-9 and TRBJ2-7; tentatively, D is TRBD2 (7 bases). Germline CDR1 reads SEHNR; CDR2 reads FQNEAQ (reference sequence). Trimming removed 4 bases from V and 6 bases from J, with 13 bases in between. The CDR3 runs to 13 residues. CDR3 nucleotides: TGTGCCAGCAGCTGGAAGGGGGGGCCCGAGCAGTACTTC. Protein product: CASSWKGGPEQYF. Full variable domain (remainder filled in from reference TRBV7-9 and TRBJ2-7): DTGVSQNPRHKITKRGQNVTFRCDPISEHNRLYWYRQTLGQGPEFLTYFQNEAQLEKSRLLSDRFSAERPKGSFSTLEIQRTEQGDSAMYLCASSWKGGPEQYFGPGTRLTVT.

Ten or more counts support this clonotype. The chain combines TRBV28 with TRBJ1-6, with D uncertain. The germline CDR1 and CDR2 sequences are MDHEN and SYDVKM. V lost 3 bases, J lost 8 bases, and 8 bases lay in between. The CDR3 totals 13 residues. In DNA form, the CDR3 reads TGTGCCAGCAGTTTGGGCCATTATTCACCCCTCCACTTT. It specifies CASSLGHYSPLHF.

This chain uses TRBV19 with TRBJ2-2; TRBD1 agrees at 7 bases. The CDR3 totals 14 residues. Germline CDR1 LNHDA, CDR2 SQIVND (reference sequence). The trim removed 3 bases at V and 3 bases at J, leaving 1 base unmatched. DNA of the CDR3: TGTGCCAGTAGTATGAGGGGGCACACCGGGGAGCTGTTTTTT. Its protein product is CASSMRGHTGELFF.

This clonotype has ten or more counts. The J gene is TRBJ1-2, the V gene TRBV4-1; TRBD1 is a possible D gene (5 bases). Germline CDR1 and CDR2: MGHRA and YSYEKL. V lost 1 base and J lost 5, with 14 bases in between. The CDR3 runs 15 residues. The chain's CDR3 is CASSQVQGLGYGYTF. Here the CDR3 DNA reads TGCGCCAGCAGCCAAGTGCAGGGCCTAGGGTATGGCTACACCTTC.

In this sample, this clonotype turned up many times. The chain joins TRBV28 to TRBJ1-3; possibly TRBD1 for D (5 bases). The CDR3 covers 16 residues. V dropped 4 bases and J dropped 0 bases, with 13 bases sitting between them. CDR1 and CDR2 (germline): MDHEN, SYDVKM. The DNA of the CDR3 is TGTGCCAGCAGTTCGAGCCATCAGGGCTCTGGAAACACCATATATTTT. Translated: CASSSSHQGSGNTIYF.

The chain joins TRBV18 to TRBJ2-5; 8 bases align to TRBD1. CDR3 length equals 16 residues. Per germline, CDR1 KGHSH and CDR2 LQKENI. After removal of 1 base from V and 2 bases from J, the junction contained 6 bases not matched to a gene. CDR3 DNA sequence: TGTGCCAGCTCACCACTAAGGACAGGGACACAAGAGACCCAGTACTTC. Amino acid sequence: CASSPLRTGTQETQYF.

This clonotype was seen ten or more times. The CDR3 bases are TGTGCCAGCAGCTTAGTTATGGGGGACAGGTTAGGACTAGCGGGAGTCGAGCAGTACTTC. This translates into CASSLVMGDRLGLAGVEQYF. The J gene is TRBJ2-7, the V gene TRBV11-3, with 13 positions matching TRBD2. In germline, CDR1 is SGHNT, CDR2 YENEEA. The CDR3 totals 20 residues. V lost 1 base, J lost 6 bases, and 18 bases stayed unmatched.

This clonotype was counted ten times or more. The chain employs TRBV30 and TRBJ1-2, with D perhaps TRBD1 (5 bases). The length of the CDR3 is 13 residues. CDR1 and CDR2 (germline): GTSNPN, SVGIG (reference sequence). Trimming removed 0 bases from V and 6 bases from J, with 11 bases in between. The CDR3 sequence: CAWSVDRGNGYTF. The CDR3 nucleotides are TGTGCCTGGAGTGTAGATCGGGGGAATGGCTACACCTTC.

This clonotype was observed at least ten times. The chain couples TRBV20-1 to TRBJ1-5, with unresolved D. Germline V gene sequence: CDR1 DFQATT, CDR2 SNEGSKA (reference sequence). Trimming shortened V by 1 base and J by 5 bases, and 3 bases separated the two germline ends. CDR3 length: 11 residues. The CDR3 DNA sequence: TGCAGTGCTAGAGGCGATCAGCCCCAGCATTTT. Translated, it gives CSARGDQPQHF.

In its sample, this clonotype was seen many times. The chain has TRBV13 and TRBJ1-1; 9 nucleotides match TRBD1. V was clipped by 1 base and J by 1 base; unmatched bases: 7. The CDR3 covers 17 residues. The germline V gene encodes CDR1 PRHDT and CDR2 FYEKMQ (reference sequence). CDR3 DNA sequence: TGTGCCAGCAGCTTAGCGGGACAGGGCTTCGGGAACACTGAAGCTTTCTTT. Translating gives CASSLAGQGFGNTEAFF.

This clonotype occurred many times. The chain combines TRBV7-3 with TRBJ1-1, with 7 positions matching TRBD1. The trim removed 5 bases at V and 0 bases at J, leaving 3 bases unmatched. The CDR3 is made up of 14 amino acids. The germline gives CDR1 SGHTA, CDR2 FQGTGA. The CDR3 DNA sequence: TGTGCCAGCAGCCAACAGGGGCTGAACACTGAAGCTTTCTTT. Residues: CASSQQGLNTEAFF.

The table lists this clonotype with many counts. The V and J genes are TRBV7-3 and TRBJ2-2, with unresolved D. CDR1 and CDR2 (germline): SGHTA, FQGTGA. The CDR3 has 16 amino acids. V lost 5 bases and J lost 1, with 14 bases in between. The CDR3 DNA follows: TGTGCCAGCAGCCGCACCCAAGTAAGGAACACCGGGGAGCTGTTTTTT. Translation: CASSRTQVRNTGELFF.

This clonotype was seen at least ten times. The chain is built from TRBV29-1 and TRBJ1-5; D ambiguous. Germline V lookup: CDR1 SQVTM, CDR2 ANQGSEA. The CDR3 has 14 amino acids. Trimming cost V 4 bases and J 3 bases, with 13 bases left between them. CDR3 sequence (DNA): TGCAGCGTTGGGGTAGGCGACTTCAATCAGCCCCAGCATTTT. Amino acid sequence: CSVGVGDFNQPQHF.

This clonotype occurred many times. This chain links TRBV4-3 with TRBJ2-7; TRBD1 or TRBD2 may be the D gene (7 bases each). V lost 3 bases, J lost 6 bases, and 15 bases lay in between. The CDR3 extends over 14 amino acids. Germline values: CDR1 LGHNA, CDR2 YSLEER. CDR3 coding DNA: TGCGCCAGCAGCCAGTCAGGGGGGAGGGGCGAGCAGTACTTC. This translates into CASSQSGGRGEQYF.